The 16 T cell receptor beta chains listed next were all sequenced from one sample in a study of regulatory T cells in long-lasting Graves disease. According to the study, TCR beta libraries were built with iRepertoire HTBI primers and CDR3-region Arm-PCR. Each CDR3 protein gets one entry after TCRdb re-called the multiplex PCR reads with MiXCR. The sample carries about 450,000 distinct CDR3 sequences, about a sixth recorded once. Specified time point: newly diagnosed GD, antithyroid drugs for less than 3 months. Preparation of the TCR library used RNA extracted from PBMCs. A further study also used this sample, focusing on T cells in Graves' hyperthyroidism and ophthalmopathy.

The sample here was peripheral blood mononuclear cells (PBMCs), taken at new diagnosis, from a patient treated with antithyroid drugs. These receptors originate from a woman aged 25 to 39 with Graves disease.

This clonotype was counted a few times. The V call is TRBV4-2, the J call TRBJ2-2; 10 nucleotides match TRBD1. This CDR3 has 16 residues. Germline V CDR1 and CDR2: LGHNA, YNFKEQ. With V trimmed by 4 bases and J by 7 bases, 9 bases remained unmatched. The CDR3 is CASSRRDRGSGGELFF. In DNA, the CDR3 is TGTGCCAGCAGCCGCCGGGACAGGGGATCCGGCGGGGAGCTGTTTTTT.

As to this clonotype: This may stem from a read error, because a much larger clone lies one nucleotide away. The chain recombines TRBV6-4 with TRBJ2-3; D may correspond to TRBD1 or TRBD2 (5 bases each). Germline V CDR1 and CDR2: MRHNA, SNTAGT. This CDR3 comprises 13 residues. The V gene lost 3 bases and the J gene lost 4 bases, with 8 bases spanning the gap. CDR3 region: CASSELGADTQYF. CDR3 bases: TGTGCCAGCAGTGAACTAGGGGCAGATACGCAGTATTTT.

This clonotype occurred many times. The chain has TRBV10-3 and TRBJ2-1; 7 bases align to TRBD2. This CDR3 region has 15 residues. With V trimmed by 4 bases and J by 8 bases, 11 bases remained unmatched. Germline V gene lookup returns CDR1 ENHRY and CDR2 SYGVKD. CDR3 bases: TGTGCCATCAGTGCGGCGGGAGCGTCGGGCGATGAGCAGTTCTTC. As protein: CAISAAGASGDEQFF.

This clonotype was observed at least ten times. J is TRBJ1-5 and V is TRBV28, with TRBD1 identical over 8 bases. In germline, CDR1 is MDHEN, CDR2 SYDVKM. V shed 5 bases and J 5 bases; nucleotides not matched to a gene: 11. The CDR3 runs to 16 residues. DNA for the CDR3: TGTGCCAGCAGTGCAAATCGGGACAGGCCGCATCAGCCCCAGCATTTT. It specifies CASSANRDRPHQPQHF.

In the case of this clonotype: With a much larger clone just one base away, this may be a read error. This chain joins TRBV6-2 or TRBV6-3 and TRBJ2-5, with 13 bases lining up with TRBD2. Germline CDR1 MNHEY, CDR2 SVGEGT. Trimming cost V 7 bases and J 8 bases; bases outside gene matches: 4. The CDR3 runs 13 residues. The CDR3 reads CASTRTSGGTQYF. As DNA, the CDR3 is TGTGCCAGCACCAGGACTAGCGGGGGCACCCAGTACTTC.

This clonotype was seen repeatedly, ten times or more. This chain joins TRBV6-4 and TRBJ1-1, with D possibly matching TRBD1 (5 bases). Germline V gene lookup returns CDR1 MRHNA and CDR2 SNTAGT. V was pared by 5 bases and J by 0 bases, with 10 bases between. The length of the CDR3 is 14 residues. The CDR3 bases are TGTGCCAGCAGTCCAGGGTGGATGAACACTGAAGCTTTCTTT. Encoded protein: CASSPGWMNTEAFF.

At least ten counts were recorded for this clonotype. The chain employs TRBV28 and TRBJ2-5; no clear D gene. Trimming shortened V by 7 bases and J by 3 bases, and 9 bases separated the two germline ends. Germline V CDR1 and CDR2: MDHEN, SYDVKM. This CDR3 spans 12 amino acids. CDR3 sequence reads: CASTAPKETQYF. CDR3 in DNA: TGTGCCAGCACAGCACCCAAAGAGACCCAGTACTTC.

There are many counts of this clonotype. The chain recombines TRBV6-1 with TRBJ2-7; D gene uncertain. With 6 bases removed from V and 3 bases from J, the gap between germline ends came to 15 bases. Germline V gives CDR1 MNHNS, CDR2 SASEGT. The CDR3 is made up of 14 amino acids. CDR3 sequence reads: CASRDPTADYEQYF. The CDR3 region has the DNA TGTGCCAGCAGGGACCCTACTGCAGACTACGAGCAGTACTTC.

This clonotype was detected a few times. The chain employs TRBV6-1 and TRBJ1-6, with TRBD1 matching over 8 bases. J was trimmed by 5 bases and V by 6 bases; bases with no gene match: 6. The CDR3 loop spans 15 amino acids. Germline V CDR1 and CDR2: MNHNS, SASEGT. The CDR3 here is CASSPPTGDNSPLHF. The DNA for the CDR3 is TGTGCCAGCAGCCCCCCGACAGGGGATAATTCACCCCTCCACTTT.

This clonotype was observed at least ten times. The chain combines TRBV27 with TRBJ2-1; possible D gene TRBD2, 5 bases. Trimming shortened V by 2 bases and J by 0 bases, and 14 bases separated the two germline ends. In germline, CDR1 is MNHEY, CDR2 SMNVEV (reference sequence). The CDR3 totals 17 residues. Written as DNA, the CDR3 is TGTGCCAGCAGTTTAAGGCTAGCCCAGAGCTCCTACAATGAGCAGTTCTTC. It is translated as CASSLRLAQSSYNEQFF.

The V call is TRBV7-9, the J call TRBJ1-4; D remains unclear. Germline-derived CDR1 and CDR2 are SEHNR and FQNEAQ (reference sequence). Trimming pared 5 bases from V and 8 bases from J, leaving 12 bases between. This CDR3 comprises 13 residues. The CDR3 protein is CASSNLKREKLFF. In DNA, the CDR3 is TGTGCCAGCAGCAACCTAAAGCGGGAAAAACTGTTTTTT.

This clonotype was seen ten or more times. The gene calls are TRBV28 and TRBJ2-1, with TRBD2 matching 7 bases. The CDR3 sequence is 14 residues long. With 6 bases clipped from V and 5 bases from J, the junction kept 7 bases outside the gene matches. Germline CDR1 reads MDHEN; CDR2 reads SYDVKM. CDR3 in amino acids: CASRSGKRNNEQFF. The CDR3 coding sequence is TGTGCCAGCAGGAGCGGGAAGAGAAACAATGAGCAGTTCTTC.

This clonotype was picked up many times. V usage is TRBV10-3 and J usage is TRBJ2-5, with 7 bases fitting TRBD1. CDR1 is ENHRY and CDR2 is SYGVKD in the germline V gene. CDR3 size: 15 residues. V lost 10 bases and J lost 2; bases outside the gene matches: 13. CDR3 nucleotide sequence: TGTGCCACCGCTCTTGGACAGGCGACTCAAGAGACCCAGTACTTC. Encoded protein: CATALGQATQETQYF.

For this clonotype: A much larger clone differs by one base, so this may be a read error. The chain combines TRBV7-2 with TRBJ1-2, with 7 bases lining up with TRBD1. The CDR3 runs to 13 residues. Germline V gene sequence: CDR1 SGHTA, CDR2 FQGNSA. V dropped 3 bases and J dropped 4; count of bases not matched to a gene: 2. The chain's CDR3 is CASSFDRVYGYTF. The DNA of the CDR3 is TGTGCCAGCAGCTTTGACAGGGTCTATGGCTACACCTTC. Full variable domain (remainder filled in from reference TRBV7-2 and TRBJ1-2): GAGVSQSPSNKVTEKGKDVELRCDPISGHTALYWYRQSLGQGLEFLIYFQGNSAPDKSGLPSDRFSAERTGGSVSTLTIQRTQQEDSAVYLCASSFDRVYGYTFGSGTRLTVV.

This clonotype was observed many times. The chain has TRBV27 and TRBJ2-5; unclear D gene. Trimming stripped 7 bases from V and 4 bases from J, with 7 bases between. Per germline, CDR1 MNHEY and CDR2 SMNVEV (reference sequence). The length of the CDR3 is 11 residues. CDR3 DNA sequence: TGTGCCAGCATTGTACGAGAGACCCAGTACTTC. It is translated as CASIVRETQYF.

This chain connects TRBV15 to TRBJ2-7; TRBD2 matches at 10 bases. This CDR3 spans 18 amino acids. Trimming at V came to 0 bases and at J to 1 base, leaving 9 bases not matched to a gene. Germline assignment: CDR1 LNHNV and CDR2 YYDKDF (reference sequence). CDR3 sequence reads: CATSRDRWPSGSSYEQYF. CDR3 in DNA: TGTGCCACCAGCAGAGATCGATGGCCTAGCGGGAGTTCCTACGAGCAGTACTTC.